These 20 T cell receptor beta chains came from one sample sequenced in a study of identical twins. TCRdb reprocessed the 5' RACE reads with MiXCR, giving one entry per CDR3 protein. Here the sample spans roughly 260,000 distinct CDR3 sequences, around 15% being singletons. Sequencing input: memory (CD45RO+) T cells sorted from blood. The receptor set was obtained from a woman aged 18-30 years in good health.

The genes are TRBV20-1 and TRBJ2-1; D is unclear. The CDR3 runs 11 residues. Germline V gene lookup returns CDR1 DFQATT and CDR2 SNEGSKA (reference sequence). The chain's CDR3 is CSLAVRNEQFF. The CDR3 nucleotides are TGCAGCCTGGCAGTTCGTAATGAGCAGTTCTTC.

This clonotype occurred a few times. The V call is TRBV19, the J call TRBJ2-1, with TRBD2 matching over 8 bases. The CDR3 has 15 residues. The germline gives CDR1 LNHDA, CDR2 SQIVND (reference sequence). Trimming cost V 5 bases and J 3 bases; bases outside gene matches: 6. The CDR3 sequence: CASSLKRGLYNEQFF. The CDR3 coding sequence is TGTGCCAGTAGTTTAAAGCGGGGGCTCTACAATGAGCAGTTCTTC.

This clonotype was seen a handful of times. The genes are TRBV2 and TRBJ2-3; TRBD2 aligns across 9 bases. The CDR3 is 14 residues long. Losses at the gene ends were 6 bases for V and 3 bases for J; bases not matched to a gene: 4. Germline CDR1 is SNHLY and CDR2 is FYNNEI. CDR3 DNA sequence: TGTGCCAGCAGATTAGCGGGAGTTACAGATACGCAGTATTTT. Translation: CASRLAGVTDTQYF.

In this sample, this clonotype turned up a few times. This chain uses TRBV7-2 with TRBJ1-5; D gene ambiguous. Trimming pared 3 bases from V and 9 bases from J, leaving 3 bases between. The CDR3 is 10 amino acids. The germline V gene has CDR1 SGHTA and CDR2 FQGNSA. CDR3 residues: CASSFLPQHF. The CDR3 coding sequence is TGTGCCAGCAGCTTTCTGCCCCAGCATTTT.

This clonotype was seen a handful of times. The chain links TRBV5-1 to TRBJ1-1; no firm D call. CDR1 and CDR2 from the germline V gene are SGHRS and YFSETQ. V lost 0 bases and J lost 1, with 7 bases in between. The CDR3 spans 14 residues. This chain's CDR3 is CASSLVTQNTEAFF. Here the CDR3 DNA reads TGCGCCAGCAGCTTGGTTACACAGAACACTGAAGCTTTCTTT.

The V call is TRBV10-3, the J call TRBJ2-1; D gene unclear. The V end was cut by 6 bases, the J end by 2 bases, with 14 bases between. This CDR3 has 15 residues. The germline gives CDR1 ENHRY, CDR2 SYGVKD. This CDR3 reads CAIRNMQTAYNEQFF. The CDR3 region has the DNA TGTGCCATCAGGAATATGCAAACCGCCTACAATGAGCAGTTCTTC.

This clonotype was found a few times. The chain combines TRBV12-3 or TRBV12-4 with TRBJ2-3; D is undetermined. This CDR3 spans 15 amino acids. The V gene lost 3 bases and the J gene lost 1 base, with 11 bases spanning the gap. CDR3 sequence reads: CASSFWVGGTDTQYF. The CDR3 nucleotides read TGTGCCAGCAGTTTCTGGGTTGGGGGCACAGATACGCAGTATTTT.

This chain uses TRBV12-5 with TRBJ1-1; D ambiguous. Between the trimmed V and J ends, which lost 6 bases and 4 bases, there was a span of 15 bases. CDR3 length equals 14 residues. In germline, CDR1 is LGHNT, CDR2 FRNRAP. Written as DNA, the CDR3 is TGTGCTAGTGGCTTGACCGGGGAGGGCACTGAAGCTTTCTTT. This sequence encodes CASGLTGEGTEAFF.

The genes are TRBV12-5 and TRBJ1-2, with 7 bases matching TRBD1. This CDR3 has 14 amino acids. V trimming: 6 bases; J trimming: 3 bases; junction bases outside the gene matches: 7. The germline gives CDR1 LGHNT, CDR2 FRNRAP. The CDR3 sequence: CASGYRGIDYGYTF. CDR3 coding DNA: TGTGCTAGTGGCTACAGGGGTATTGACTATGGCTACACCTTC. Using reference TRBV12-5 and TRBJ1-2 for the parts outside the CDR3, the full variable domain is DARVTQTPRHKVTEMGQEVTMRCQPILGHNTVFWYRQTMMQGLELLAYFRNRAPLDDSGMPKDRFSAEMPDATLATLKIQPSEPRDSAVYFCASGYRGIDYGYTFGSGTRLTVV.

Ten or more counts support this clonotype. J is TRBJ2-7 and V is TRBV14, with TRBD2 as a possible D gene (6 bases). Trimming cost V 5 bases and J 1 base, with 15 bases left between them. The CDR3 loop spans 15 amino acids. Germline CDR1 and CDR2: SGHDN and FVKESK. The DNA for the CDR3 is TGTGCCAGCAGCTTTGGGTCCGCGGGATCCTACGAGCAGTACTTC. Its translation: CASSFGSAGSYEQYF.

This clonotype was picked up a small number of times. The chain combines TRBV18 with TRBJ2-3; 7 bases line up with TRBD2. After removal of 3 bases from V and 2 bases from J, the junction contained 5 bases not matched to a gene. This CDR3 spans 15 amino acids. Per the germline V gene, CDR1 is KGHSH and CDR2 is LQKENI. Here the CDR3 reads CASSPKAGYTDTQYF. CDR3 DNA sequence: TGTGCCAGCTCACCGAAAGCGGGATACACAGATACGCAGTATTTT.

This chain links TRBV20-1 with TRBJ2-7; the D gene is possibly TRBD1 (5 bases). Trimming took 2 bases from V and 3 from J, leaving 8 bases between them. Germline assignment: CDR1 DFQATT and CDR2 SNEGSKA (reference sequence). The CDR3 covers 12 residues. CDR3 residues: CSARRQGYEQYF. The CDR3 coding sequence is TGCAGTGCTAGAAGGCAGGGCTACGAGCAGTACTTC.

This clonotype appeared a few times. The V gene is TRBV5-1, the J gene TRBJ2-1; the D is unclear. Trimming left V 0 bases short and J 2 bases short, with 12 bases between. This CDR3 spans 16 amino acids. The germline gives CDR1 SGHRS, CDR2 YFSETQ. The CDR3 is CASSLGVVGTYNEQFF. The CDR3 DNA reads TGCGCCAGCAGCTTGGGTGTCGTCGGCACCTACAATGAGCAGTTCTTC. Full variable domain (outside the CDR3, taken from reference TRBV5-1 and TRBJ2-1): KAGVTQTPRYLIKTRGQQVTLSCSPISGHRSVSWYQQTPGQGLQFLFEYFSETQRNKGNFPGRFSGRQFSNSRSEMNVSTLELGDSALYLCASSLGVVGTYNEQFFGPGTRLTVL.

This clonotype appeared a few times. The chain is built from TRBV28 and TRBJ2-6; D is uncertain. The V end was cut by 10 bases, the J end by 0 bases, with 4 bases between. This CDR3 contains 12 residues. Germline assignment: CDR1 MDHEN and CDR2 SYDVKM. The CDR3 coding sequence is TGTGCCATCCGCTCTGGGGCCAACGTCCTGACTTTC. The encoded protein is CAIRSGANVLTF.

This clonotype was seen only a few times. The rearrangement joins TRBV7-9 to TRBJ2-5, with D perhaps matching TRBD1 (5 bases). This CDR3 region has 13 residues. V lost 5 bases and J lost 2, with 9 bases in between. Per the germline V gene, CDR1 is SEHNR and CDR2 is FQNEAQ (reference sequence). As DNA, the CDR3 is TGTGCCAGCAGCCCGACAGAACAAGAGACCCAGTACTTC. This sequence encodes CASSPTEQETQYF.

The gene calls are TRBV12-3 or TRBV12-4 and TRBJ1-2; D is possibly TRBD1 (5 bases). The CDR3 runs to 14 residues. Trimming removed 3 bases from V and 8 bases from J, with 16 bases in between. CDR3 sequence (DNA): TGTGCCAGCAGTTTCAGGGCGTCGATGGGAGGCTACACCTTC. Its translation is CASSFRASMGGYTF.

This clonotype was seen repeatedly, ten times or more. The chain has TRBV5-5 and TRBJ1-1; 9 positions match TRBD1. The ends lost 4 bases at V and 6 bases at J; junction bases unmatched: 10. Germline values: CDR1 SGHKS, CDR2 YYEKEE (reference sequence). This CDR3 has 15 amino acids. For the CDR3, the DNA is TGTGCCAGCAGCCCGACCGTCGGACAGGGGTCTGAAGCTTTCTTT. Its protein product is CASSPTVGQGSEAFF.

CDR3 region: CASSVQTGFSNQPQHF. The DNA of the CDR3 is TGTGCCAGCAGTGTGCAGACAGGTTTTAGCAATCAGCCCCAGCATTTT. The chain has TRBV2 and TRBJ1-5; possible D gene TRBD1, 6 bases. The CDR3 runs to 16 residues. With 4 bases removed from V and 0 bases from J, the gap between germline ends came to 13 bases. CDR1 is SNHLY, CDR2 FYNNEI, per germline.

The chain is built from TRBV20-1 and TRBJ1-2; D perhaps matches TRBD1 (6 bases). The CDR3 runs to 13 residues. Deletions cut 6 bases from V and 1 base from J, with 12 bases between. The germline V gene has CDR1 DFQATT and CDR2 SNEGSKA (reference sequence). The CDR3 region has the DNA TGCAGTGCACAGGGAAGGATTAACTATGGCTACACCTTC. The encoded protein is CSAQGRINYGYTF.

The gene calls are TRBV20-1 and TRBJ1-5; 12 bases are shared with TRBD1. J gave up 8 bases and V 6 bases, and 5 bases lay outside the gene matches. CDR1 and CDR2 from the germline V gene are DFQATT and SNEGSKA (reference sequence). The length of the CDR3 is 13 residues. CDR3 loop: CSAGGQGAKPQHF. DNA for the CDR3: TGCAGTGCGGGGGGACAGGGGGCGAAGCCCCAGCATTTT.